The T cell receptor beta chain under discussion was sequenced for a study of cytomegalovirus exposure and HLA in healthy donors. Germline V gives CDR1 SGHTA, CDR2 FQGNSA. V lost 5 bases and J lost 4; bases outside the gene matches: 6. This CDR3 is built from 16 residues. About this clone itself: In the same sample, other DNA sequences code for this CDR3.

A multiplex PCR was run with 60 Vbeta primers and 13 Jbeta primers. Sequencing was performed with immunoSEQ multiplex PCR; in TCRdb, only in-frame clones are kept and a portion is missing. The listing contains 96,000 or so clones. This sequence joins TRBV7-2 and TRBJ2-7; 15 bases map to TRBD2. The receptor was isolated from a woman aged 25-40 years in good health and CMV-seronegative. The sequenced sample was PBMCs. The CDR3 DNA follows: TGTGCCAGCAGCCCCCTGGGACTAGCGGGAGGATACGAGCAGTACTTC. Its protein is CASSPLGLAGGYEQYF. Full variable domain (missing parts from reference TRBV7-2 and TRBJ2-7): GAGVSQSPSNKVTEKGKDVELRCDPISGHTALYWYRQSLGQGLEFLIYFQGNSAPDKSGLPSDRFSAERTGGSVSTLTIQRTQQEDSAVYLCASSPLGLAGGYEQYFGPGTRLTVT.